This TCR beta chain was obtained from a study of blood T cell repertoires in COVID-19. Study overall: The study drew acute and convalescent COVID-19 samples from the United States, Italy and Spain. Sources were T cells, B-cell-depleted T cells, or PBMCs; the material itself was cDNA or gDNA.

This CDR3 is 18 amino acids long. Germline-derived CDR1 and CDR2 are LNHDA and SQIVND (reference sequence). Losses at the gene ends were 2 bases for V and 5 bases for J; bases not matched to a gene: 11. Measured with immunoSEQ multiplex PCR; TCRdb has only the in-frame clones, and not every one. The repertoire holds tens of thousands of clones, around 86% seen once, with about 3.3% in the top ten. The sequence came from a woman aged 70 to 79 with acute or convalescent COVID-19. The sequencing sample was made of peripheral blood. The chain combines TRBV19 with TRBJ2-2, with 10 bases fitting TRBD1. For the CDR3, the DNA is TGTGCCAGTAGTATACCGGGACAGGGGAAACGAGTGACCGGGGAGCTGTTTTTT. It yields the protein CASSIPGQGKRVTGELFF. Full variable domain (remainder filled in from reference TRBV19 and TRBJ2-2): DGGITQSPKYLFRKEGQNVTLSCEQNLNHDAMYWYRQDPGQGLRLIYYSQIVNDFQKGDIAEGYSVSREKKESFPLTVTSAQKNPTAFYLCASSIPGQGKRVTGELFFGEGSRLTVL.